Below are 25 T cell receptor beta chains sequenced from a single sample in a study of PD-1 blockade in classical Hodgkin lymphoma. The repertoire was sequenced with immunoSEQ multiplex PCR; TCRdb's copy has only in-frame clones and lacks some. The table shows 95,000 to 100,000 clones, with 80% to 90% occurring only once. The patients all showed relapse after autologous stem cell transplantation, while their brentuximab vedotin exposure varied. The material sequenced was peripheral blood mononuclear cells (PBMCs), taken before the second cycle of nivolumab. Receptors originate from a human donor with classical Hodgkin lymphoma.

CDR3 amino acids: CASTFGTVGSYEQYF. CDR3 DNA sequence: TGTGCCAGCACCTTTGGCACTGTCGGATCCTACGAGCAGTACTTC. The V gene is TRBV28, the J gene TRBJ2-7; D gene unclear. This CDR3 comprises 15 residues. With 7 bases removed from V and 1 base from J, the gap between germline ends came to 17 bases. CDR1 and CDR2 (germline): MDHEN, SYDVKM.

The rearrangement joins TRBV6-5 to TRBJ2-7; D is unclear. V dropped 2 bases and J dropped 2 bases, with 10 bases sitting between them. Germline V gene sequence: CDR1 MNHEY, CDR2 SVGAGI. The CDR3 spans 14 residues. CDR3 nucleotides: TGTGCCAGCAGTTACGGTCCAGGAACCTACGAGCAGTACTTC. Translated: CASSYGPGTYEQYF.

As DNA, the CDR3 is TGTGCCAGTCTCGACCCGGGGGGTCACAGGGAAGCTTTCTTT. It is translated as CASLDPGGHREAFF. The chain links TRBV19 to TRBJ1-1; possible D gene TRBD1, 5 bases. From germline, CDR1 is LNHDA and CDR2 SQIVND (reference sequence). V was clipped by 8 bases and J by 8 bases, with 21 bases between them. CDR3 size: 14 residues.

The rearrangement links TRBV5-1 to TRBJ1-4; the match to TRBD1 covers 10 bases. The ends lost 5 bases at V and 7 bases at J; junction bases unmatched: 14. This CDR3 region has 17 residues. Germline assignment: CDR1 SGHRS and CDR2 YFSETQ. CDR3 coding DNA: TGCGCCAGCAGGCCCGGGACAGGGGCCACCTTCGCTGAAAAACTGTTTTTT. Translating gives CASRPGTGATFAEKLFF.

This clone was seen at least ten times. The V call is TRBV4-2, the J call TRBJ2-3; either TRBD1 or TRBD2 may supply D (6 bases each). The germline V gene encodes CDR1 LGHNA and CDR2 YNFKEQ. The V end was cut by 2 bases, the J end by 5 bases, with 29 bases between. There are 20 residues in the CDR3. The CDR3 DNA reads TGTGCCAGCAGCCAAAGCGACCCGGCCGAGGGGGGCGGTGGGGTAGATACGCAGTATTTT. Amino acids: CASSQSDPAEGGGGVDTQYF.

This sequence joins TRBV19 and TRBJ2-3; maybe TRBD2 (6 bases). Germline-derived CDR1 and CDR2 are LNHDA and SQIVND (reference sequence). Between the trimmed V and J ends, which lost 7 bases and 7 bases, there was a span of 9 bases. The CDR3 spans 11 residues. The CDR3 sequence: CASTGENTQYF. The CDR3 DNA reads TGTGCCAGTACGGGGGAGAATACGCAGTATTTT.

V is TRBV7-6 and J is TRBJ2-1, with a weak D call TRBD1 (7 bases). CDR3 length: 15 residues. In germline, CDR1 is SGHVS, CDR2 FNYEAQ. V was pared by 1 base and J by 10 bases, with 17 bases between. The CDR3, as DNA: TGTGCCAGCAGCTTAGGTCGGGGGCCGACAGGGGAGCAGTTCTTC. This sequence encodes CASSLGRGPTGEQFF.

In DNA, the CDR3 is TGTGCCAGCAAAAAAGGCCGGGGCTCTCAAGAGACCCAGTACTTC. Residues: CASKKGRGSQETQYF. The chain employs TRBV5-6 and TRBJ2-5; perhaps D is TRBD1 or TRBD2 (5 bases each). CDR3 length: 15 amino acids. Trimming took 6 bases from V and 2 from J, leaving 17 bases between them. Germline V gene lookup returns CDR1 SGHDT and CDR2 YYEEEE.

This chain links TRBV9 with TRBJ2-7, with 8 bases matching TRBD1. Germline V lookup: CDR1 SGDLS, CDR2 YYNGEE. The CDR3 covers 14 residues. The ends lost 4 bases at V and 3 bases at J; junction bases unmatched: 6. CDR3 amino acids: CASSLAGTGYEQYF. CDR3 DNA: TGTGCCAGCAGCTTAGCCGGGACAGGCTACGAGCAGTACTTC. The full variable domain, with the rest looked up from reference TRBV9 and TRBJ2-7, is DSGVTQTPKHLITATGQRVTLRCSPRSGDLSVYWYQQSLDQGLQFLIQYYNGEERAKGNILERFSAQQFPDLHSELNLSSLELGDSALYFCASSLAGTGYEQYFGPGTRLTVT.

J is TRBJ2-3 and V is TRBV19, with 14 bases matching TRBD2. The germline V gene encodes CDR1 LNHDA and CDR2 SQIVND (reference sequence). This CDR3 spans 19 amino acids. After removal of 9 bases from V and 1 base from J, the junction contained 15 bases not matched to a gene. The CDR3 DNA sequence: TGTGCCAGGGCCTCAGATTCCGGGACTAGCGGGGGAGGCACAGATACGCAGTATTTT. It translates to CARASDSGTSGGGTDTQYF.

V usage is TRBV11-2 and J usage is TRBJ1-4; D unresolved. CDR3 length: 15 residues. Germline V gene data show CDR1 as SGHAT and CDR2 as FQNNGV. V lost 5 bases and J lost 4, with 14 bases in between. The chain's CDR3 is CASSPTSRVNEKLFF. The CDR3 coding sequence is TGTGCCAGCAGCCCAACCTCCCGGGTTAATGAAAAACTGTTTTTT.

This chain joins TRBV18 and TRBJ1-1; D may be TRBD1 (5 bases). V gave up 3 bases and J gave up 0 bases, with 8 bases separating them. This CDR3 spans 14 amino acids. CDR1 and CDR2 (germline): KGHSH, LQKENI. CDR3 coding DNA: TGTGCCAGCTCACCCGAGGGGCTGAACACTGAAGCTTTCTTT. Translated, it gives CASSPEGLNTEAFF.

V usage is TRBV7-9 and J usage is TRBJ2-1; 11 bases line up with TRBD2. Germline V gene lookup returns CDR1 SEHNR and CDR2 FQNEAQ (reference sequence). The J segment lost 3 bases and the V segment lost 4 bases, leaving 11 bases of the junction unmatched. This CDR3 spans 18 amino acids. The CDR3: CASSWTSGSYHIYNEQFF. The CDR3 DNA reads as TGTGCCAGCAGCTGGACTAGCGGGTCTTATCATATCTACAATGAGCAGTTCTTC.

The CDR3 loop is CASSYGGHPAFF. In nucleotides, the CDR3 is TGTGCCAGCAGTTACGGCGGACACCCAGCTTTCTTT. The V gene is TRBV6-5, the J gene TRBJ1-1, with D possibly TRBD1 on 5 matching bases. The ends were cut back, 2 bases at V and 10 bases at J, with 11 bases in the middle. The CDR3 is 12 amino acids. The germline V gene has CDR1 MNHEY and CDR2 SVGAGI.

The chain is built from TRBV4-1 and TRBJ2-5; 8 positions match TRBD1. V lost 3 bases and J lost 2; bases outside the gene matches: 17. The CDR3 runs to 19 residues. Germline loops: CDR1 MGHRA, CDR2 YSYEKL. CDR3 loop: CASSHIGLGNRDRQETQYF. The CDR3 DNA reads TGCGCCAGCAGCCATATCGGATTGGGAAACCGGGACAGGCAAGAGACCCAGTACTTC.

The rearrangement uses TRBV2 and TRBJ1-6; tentative D call: TRBD1 (5 bases). Germline loops: CDR1 SNHLY, CDR2 FYNNEI. The CDR3 spans 15 residues. The V end was cut by 11 bases, the J end by 5 bases, with 19 bases between. The CDR3 loop reads CAGYERQSNNSPLHF. In DNA form, the CDR3 reads TGTGCCGGGTACGAACGACAGTCCAATAATTCACCCCTCCACTTT.

V is TRBV7-9 and J is TRBJ1-5; no reliable D call. The germline CDR1 and CDR2 sequences are SEHNR and FQNEAQ (reference sequence). The V end was cut by 1 base, the J end by 9 bases, with 10 bases between. This CDR3 is 13 amino acids long. CDR3 loop: CASSLDQVAPQHF. The CDR3 DNA reads as TGTGCCAGCAGCTTAGATCAGGTGGCGCCCCAGCATTTT.

The CDR3 here is CASSSGQGGQPQHF. CDR3 DNA sequence: TGTGCCAGCAGCTCGGGACAGGGAGGTCAGCCCCAGCATTTT. The chain recombines TRBV5-6 with TRBJ1-5; 9 bases map to TRBD1. The germline V gene encodes CDR1 SGHDT and CDR2 YYEEEE. Germline trimming cut 3 bases from V and 6 bases from J; bases unmatched to any gene: 4. The CDR3 has 14 amino acids.

The chain's CDR3 is CASSYSQDNSPLHF. DNA for the CDR3: TGTGCCAGCAGTTACTCACAGGATAATTCACCCCTCCACTTT. V and J are TRBV6-6 and TRBJ1-6; a weak D match, TRBD1 (5 bases). V shed 0 bases and J shed 5 bases, with 5 bases lying between them. The CDR3 spans 14 residues. Looked up from germline, CDR1 is MNHNY and CDR2 is SVGAGI (reference sequence).

This clone has only a few counts. The J gene is TRBJ1-1, the V gene TRBV30, with D unresolved. With 4 bases removed from V and 3 bases from J, the gap between germline ends came to 12 bases. Germline assignment: CDR1 GTSNPN and CDR2 SVGIG (reference sequence). The CDR3 totals 13 residues. The CDR3 loop reads CAWTPEWDTEAFF. In nucleotides, the CDR3 is TGTGCCTGGACCCCCGAATGGGACACTGAAGCTTTCTTT.

The table lists this clone with a few counts. The chain has TRBV19 and TRBJ2-7; TRBD2 aligns across 11 bases. This CDR3 region has 15 residues. CDR1 and CDR2 from the germline V gene are LNHDA and SQIVND (reference sequence). J was trimmed by 2 bases and V by 3 bases; bases with no gene match: 3. CDR3 amino acids: CASSMASGGTYEQYF. CDR3 bases: TGTGCCAGTAGTATGGCTAGCGGGGGGACCTACGAGCAGTACTTC. Based on the CDR3 plus reference TRBV19 and TRBJ2-7, the full variable domain is DGGITQSPKYLFRKEGQNVTLSCEQNLNHDAMYWYRQDPGQGLRLIYYSQIVNDFQKGDIAEGYSVSREKKESFPLTVTSAQKNPTAFYLCASSMASGGTYEQYFGPGTRLTVT.

The V gene is TRBV6-1, the J gene TRBJ2-7; D possibly corresponds to TRBD2 (5 bases). This CDR3 has 14 residues. V lost 5 bases and J lost 0, with 11 bases in between. Germline CDR1 MNHNS, CDR2 SASEGT. CDR3 loop: CASSRREGSYEQYF. CDR3 bases: TGTGCCAGCAGTCGGCGAGAGGGCTCCTACGAGCAGTACTTC.

The chain employs TRBV27 and TRBJ2-7, with D possibly called TRBD1 or TRBD2 (5 bases each). Between the trimmed V and J ends, which lost 3 bases and 9 bases, there was a span of 18 bases. Germline CDR1 is MNHEY and CDR2 is SMNVEV (reference sequence). The CDR3 runs to 14 residues. CDR3 amino acids: CASSFRGGWLWQYF. DNA of the CDR3: TGTGCCAGCAGTTTCCGGGGCGGCTGGTTGTGGCAGTACTTC.

The rearrangement links TRBV15 to TRBJ1-2, with D unresolved. Germline-derived CDR1 and CDR2 are LNHNV and YYDKDF (reference sequence). The CDR3 runs 15 residues. Trimming cost V 0 bases and J 8 bases, with 16 bases left between them. The CDR3 DNA sequence: TGTGCCACCAGCAGAGATCGTGGAACCTTTCAGGGCTACACCTTC. Amino acids: CATSRDRGTFQGYTF.

V usage is TRBV19 and J usage is TRBJ1-1; D remains unclear. The CDR3 runs to 13 residues. From germline, CDR1 is LNHDA and CDR2 SQIVND (reference sequence). Trimming pared 7 bases from V and 5 bases from J, leaving 14 bases between. The CDR3 region has the DNA TGTGCCAGTACCTTGGGGATCTGGACTGAAGCTTTCTTT. This encodes CASTLGIWTEAFF.